This T cell receptor beta chain derives from a study of HIV-infected patients and healthy controls. All unsorted peripheral T cells were captured because whole blood was used without fractionation. This clonotype was seen just once. The CDR3 spans 13 residues. Germline CDR1 reads SGHRS; CDR2 reads YFSETQ. V was clipped by 1 base and J by 2 bases, with 7 bases between them. cDNA was made from 500 ng RNA using alpha and beta constant primers. Each of the alpha and beta chains got its own library through chain-specific third strand synthesis with indices. MiXCR was run by TCRdb on the 5' RACE reads, yielding one entry per CDR3 protein. The sample includes approximately 22,000 distinct CDR3 sequences, 7.5% to 10% of them seen just once.

The chain combines TRBV5-1 with TRBJ2-7, with D possibly matching TRBD2 (6 bases). Sequenced input: blood. This sequence was found in an adult in good health. The CDR3 DNA sequence: TGCGCCAGCAGCTTGCGACTAGCCTACGAGCAGTACTTC. It encodes CASSLRLAYEQYF.